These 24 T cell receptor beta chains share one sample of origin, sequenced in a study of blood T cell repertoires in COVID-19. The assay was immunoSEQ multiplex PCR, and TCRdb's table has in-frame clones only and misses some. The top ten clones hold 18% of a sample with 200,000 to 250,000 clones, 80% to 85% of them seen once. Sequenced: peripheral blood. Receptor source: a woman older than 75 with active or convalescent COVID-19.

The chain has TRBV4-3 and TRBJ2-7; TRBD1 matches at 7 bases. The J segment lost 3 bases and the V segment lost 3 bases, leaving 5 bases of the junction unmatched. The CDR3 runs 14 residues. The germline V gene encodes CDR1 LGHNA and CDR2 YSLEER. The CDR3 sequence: CASSHRTGNYEQYF. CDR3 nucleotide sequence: TGCGCCAGCAGCCACCGGACAGGAAACTACGAGCAGTACTTC.

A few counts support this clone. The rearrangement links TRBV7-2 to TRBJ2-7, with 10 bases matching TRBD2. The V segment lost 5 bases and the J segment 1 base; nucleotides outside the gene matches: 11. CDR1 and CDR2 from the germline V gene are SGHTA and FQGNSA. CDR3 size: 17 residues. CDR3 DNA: TGTGCCAGCAGCGCAAGCGGGAGGGGATCTAGGTCCTACGAGCAGTACTTC. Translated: CASSASGRGSRSYEQYF.

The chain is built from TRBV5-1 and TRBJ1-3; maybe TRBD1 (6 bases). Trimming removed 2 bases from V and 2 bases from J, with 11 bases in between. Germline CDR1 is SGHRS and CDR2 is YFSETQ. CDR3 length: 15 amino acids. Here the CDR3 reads CASSLQGLAGNTIYF. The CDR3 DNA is TGCGCCAGCAGCTTACAGGGTCTTGCTGGAAACACCATATATTTT.

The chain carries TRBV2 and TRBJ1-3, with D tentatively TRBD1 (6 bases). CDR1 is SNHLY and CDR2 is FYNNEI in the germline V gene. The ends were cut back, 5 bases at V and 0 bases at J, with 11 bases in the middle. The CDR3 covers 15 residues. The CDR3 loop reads CASSRQASSGNTIYF. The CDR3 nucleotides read TGTGCCAGCAGTCGACAGGCTTCCTCTGGAAACACCATATATTTT.

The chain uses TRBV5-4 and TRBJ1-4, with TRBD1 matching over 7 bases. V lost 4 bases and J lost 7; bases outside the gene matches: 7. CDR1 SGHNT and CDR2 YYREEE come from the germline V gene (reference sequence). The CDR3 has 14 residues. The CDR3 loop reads CASSVTGSGEKLFF. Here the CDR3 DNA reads TGTGCCAGCAGCGTGACAGGGTCGGGTGAAAAACTGTTTTTT.

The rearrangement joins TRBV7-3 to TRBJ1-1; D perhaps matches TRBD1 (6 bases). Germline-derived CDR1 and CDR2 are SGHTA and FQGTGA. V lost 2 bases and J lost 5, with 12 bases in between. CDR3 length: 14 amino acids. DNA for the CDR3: TGTGCCAGCAGCTTATCGGGGGGCAGGACTGAAGCTTTCTTT. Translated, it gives CASSLSGGRTEAFF.

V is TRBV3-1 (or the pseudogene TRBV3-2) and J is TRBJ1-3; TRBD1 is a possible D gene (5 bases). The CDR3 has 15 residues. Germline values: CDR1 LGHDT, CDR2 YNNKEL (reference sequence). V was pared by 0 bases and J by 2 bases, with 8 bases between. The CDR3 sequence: CASSQDWGAGNTIYF. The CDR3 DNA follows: TGTGCCAGCAGCCAAGATTGGGGCGCTGGAAACACCATATATTTT.

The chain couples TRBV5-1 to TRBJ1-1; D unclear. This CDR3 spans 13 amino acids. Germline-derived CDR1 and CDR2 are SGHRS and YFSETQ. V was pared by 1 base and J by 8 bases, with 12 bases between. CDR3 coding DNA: TGCGCCAGCAGCTTGTACCAGGCTCCGGAAGCTTTCTTT. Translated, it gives CASSLYQAPEAFF.

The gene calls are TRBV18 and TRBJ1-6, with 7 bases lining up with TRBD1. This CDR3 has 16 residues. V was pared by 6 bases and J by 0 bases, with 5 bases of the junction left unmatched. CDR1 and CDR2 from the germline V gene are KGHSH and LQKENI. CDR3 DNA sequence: TGTGCCAGCTCCCCGGGACAGAGCTCCTATAATTCACCCCTCCACTTT. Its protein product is CASSPGQSSYNSPLHF.

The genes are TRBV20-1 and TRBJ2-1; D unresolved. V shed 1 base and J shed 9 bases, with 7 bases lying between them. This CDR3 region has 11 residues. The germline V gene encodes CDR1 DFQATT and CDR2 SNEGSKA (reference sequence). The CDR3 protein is CSARVVVEQFF. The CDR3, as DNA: TGCAGTGCTAGAGTAGTGGTTGAGCAGTTCTTC.

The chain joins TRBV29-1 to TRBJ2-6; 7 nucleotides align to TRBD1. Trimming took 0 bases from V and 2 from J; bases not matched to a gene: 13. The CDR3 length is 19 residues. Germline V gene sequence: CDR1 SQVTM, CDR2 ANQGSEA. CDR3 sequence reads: CSVEEPSQGGSTGANVLTF. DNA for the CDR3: TGCAGCGTTGAAGAGCCGTCCCAAGGGGGCTCTACTGGGGCCAACGTCCTGACTTTC.

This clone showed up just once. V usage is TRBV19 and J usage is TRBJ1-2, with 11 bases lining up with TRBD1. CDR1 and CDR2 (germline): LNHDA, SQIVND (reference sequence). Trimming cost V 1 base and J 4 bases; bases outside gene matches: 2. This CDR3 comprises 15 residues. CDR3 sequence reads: CASSIAGTGGYGYTF. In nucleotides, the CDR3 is TGTGCCAGTAGTATAGCCGGGACAGGGGGCTATGGCTACACCTTC.

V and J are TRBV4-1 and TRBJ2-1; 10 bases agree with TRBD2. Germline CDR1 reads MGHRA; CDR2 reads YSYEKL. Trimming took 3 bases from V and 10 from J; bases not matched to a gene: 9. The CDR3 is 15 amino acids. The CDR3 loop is CASSQGLASVLEQFF. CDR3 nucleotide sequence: TGCGCCAGCAGCCAGGGACTAGCGAGTGTTCTGGAGCAGTTCTTC.

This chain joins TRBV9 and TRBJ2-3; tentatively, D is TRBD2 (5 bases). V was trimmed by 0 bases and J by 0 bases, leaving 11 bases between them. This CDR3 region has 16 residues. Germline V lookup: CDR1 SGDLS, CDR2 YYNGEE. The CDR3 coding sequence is TGTGCCAGCAGCGTAGCTCTAGCCGCTAGCACAGATACGCAGTATTTT. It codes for CASSVALAASTDTQYF.

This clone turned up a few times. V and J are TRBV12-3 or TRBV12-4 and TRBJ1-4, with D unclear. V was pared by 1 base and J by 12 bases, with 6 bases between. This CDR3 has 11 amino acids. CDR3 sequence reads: CASSLGAQLFF. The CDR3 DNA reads TGTGCCAGCAGTTTAGGGGCTCAACTGTTTTTT.

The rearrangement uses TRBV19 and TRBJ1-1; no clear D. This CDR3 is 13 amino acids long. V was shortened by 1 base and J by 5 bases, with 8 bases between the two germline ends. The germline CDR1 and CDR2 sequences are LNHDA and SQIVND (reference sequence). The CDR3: CASSIVHSTEAFF. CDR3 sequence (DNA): TGTGCCAGTAGTATAGTTCACAGTACTGAAGCTTTCTTT.

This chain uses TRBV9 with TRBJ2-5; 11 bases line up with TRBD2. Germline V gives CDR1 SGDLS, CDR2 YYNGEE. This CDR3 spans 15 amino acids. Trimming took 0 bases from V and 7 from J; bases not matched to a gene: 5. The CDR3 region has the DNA TGTGCCAGCAGCGTAGGGCTAGCGGGGGGATCGACCCAGTACTTC. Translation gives CASSVGLAGGSTQYF.

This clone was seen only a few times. The CDR3 coding sequence is TGTGCCAGCAGTCCACTCTTCGACAGCCTTCCGGACGATCAGCCCCAGCATTTT. Amino acid sequence: CASSPLFDSLPDDQPQHF. This chain uses TRBV6-2 or TRBV6-3 with TRBJ1-5; a weak D match, TRBD1 (5 bases). The CDR3 is 18 amino acids. Per the germline V gene, CDR1 is MNHEY and CDR2 is SVGEGT. The V end was cut by 5 bases, the J end by 5 bases, with 25 bases between.

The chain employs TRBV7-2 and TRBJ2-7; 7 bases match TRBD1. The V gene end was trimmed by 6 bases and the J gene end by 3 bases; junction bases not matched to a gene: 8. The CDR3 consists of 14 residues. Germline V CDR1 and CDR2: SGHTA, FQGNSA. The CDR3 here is CASSQTGSNYEQYF. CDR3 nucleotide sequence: TGTGCCAGCAGTCAGACAGGGTCCAACTACGAGCAGTACTTC. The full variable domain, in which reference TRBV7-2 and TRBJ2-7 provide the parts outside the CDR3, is GAGVSQSPSNKVTEKGKDVELRCDPISGHTALYWYRQSLGQGLEFLIYFQGNSAPDKSGLPSDRFSAERTGGSVSTLTIQRTQQEDSAVYLCASSQTGSNYEQYFGPGTRLTVT.

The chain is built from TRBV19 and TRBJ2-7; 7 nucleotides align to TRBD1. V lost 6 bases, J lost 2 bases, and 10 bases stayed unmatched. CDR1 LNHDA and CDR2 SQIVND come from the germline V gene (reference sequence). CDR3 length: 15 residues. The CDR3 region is CASSQQGLKTYEQYF. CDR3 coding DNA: TGTGCCAGTAGCCAACAGGGGTTAAAGACCTACGAGCAGTACTTC.

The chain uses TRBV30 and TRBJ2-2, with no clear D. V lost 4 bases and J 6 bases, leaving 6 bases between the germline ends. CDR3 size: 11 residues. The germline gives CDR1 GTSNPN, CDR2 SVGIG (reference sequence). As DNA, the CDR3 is TGTGCCTGGAAACATGCCGGGGAGCTGTTTTTT. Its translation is CAWKHAGELFF.

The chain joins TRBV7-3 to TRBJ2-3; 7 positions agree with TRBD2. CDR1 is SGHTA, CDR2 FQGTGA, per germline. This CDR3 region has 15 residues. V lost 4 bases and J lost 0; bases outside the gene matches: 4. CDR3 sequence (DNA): TGTGCCAGCAGCTCGTGGGGAGGGAGCACAGATACGCAGTATTTT. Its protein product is CASSSWGGSTDTQYF.

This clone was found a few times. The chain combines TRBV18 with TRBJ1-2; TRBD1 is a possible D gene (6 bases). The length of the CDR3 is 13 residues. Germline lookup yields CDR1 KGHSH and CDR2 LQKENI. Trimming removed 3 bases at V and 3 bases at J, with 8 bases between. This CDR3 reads CASSPDSDYGYTF. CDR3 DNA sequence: TGTGCCAGCTCACCGGACAGTGACTATGGCTACACCTTC.

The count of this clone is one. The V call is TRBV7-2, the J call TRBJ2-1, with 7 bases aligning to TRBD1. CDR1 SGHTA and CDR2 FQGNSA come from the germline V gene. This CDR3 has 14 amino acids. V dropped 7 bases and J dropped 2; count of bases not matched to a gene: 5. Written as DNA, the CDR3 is TGTGCCAGCACTGCGACAGGGCCCTACAATGAGCAGTTCTTC. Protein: CASTATGPYNEQFF.